One TCR beta chain is described in this entry. Replicate PCRs run on sorted subsets employed 200 ng DNA, approximately 30,000 T cell genomes. Data came from immunoSEQ multiplex PCR; TCRdb stores just in-frame clones and leaves some out. Of millions of clones in the sample, approximately 90% were seen once. The data were obtained in a study of shared clonotypes between healthy human individuals. The V gene's germline CDR1 is MGHRA and CDR2 YSYEKL. The germline V and J ends were trimmed by 4 bases and 0 bases, with 12 bases remaining between them. CDR3 size: 16 residues. The specimen sequenced was naive CD4+ T cells sorted from blood. The sample's subset: CD45RA+ positively selected. This clonotype originated in a man younger than 35 in good health. The genes are TRBV4-1 and TRBJ2-2, with D uncertain. In DNA form, the CDR3 reads TGCGCCAGCAGCCGAACCCCGGGTTCGAACACCGGGGAGCTGTTTTTT. The encoded protein is CASSRTPGSNTGELFF.